A single sample gave rise to the 5 T cell receptor beta chains below, sequenced in a study of OX40 agonist ivuxolimab in advanced cancers. Assay used: immunoSEQ multiplex PCR; TCRdb lists only in-frame clones, some missing. Among approximately 88,000 clones listed, 88% were seen once. This specimen consisted of CD4+ or CD8+ T cells sorted from blood, obtained in a trial of the OX40 agonist ivuxolimab. The origin of the receptors is an adult with an advanced solid tumor such as melanoma, head and neck, liver or kidney cancer.

This clone showed up just a few times. Here the CDR3 reads CASSPTSGADTQYF. CDR3 DNA: TGTGCCAGCAGCCCGACTAGCGGGGCAGATACGCAGTATTTT. The chain combines TRBV7-3 with TRBJ2-3, with 11 bases lining up with TRBD2. With 5 bases clipped from V and 4 bases from J, the junction kept 2 bases outside the gene matches. The CDR3 extends over 14 amino acids. Germline lookup yields CDR1 SGHTA and CDR2 FQGTGA.

This chain joins TRBV7-9 and TRBJ1-1; D unresolved. CDR3 length: 14 residues. CDR1 is SEHNR, CDR2 FQNEAQ, per germline (reference sequence). V was shortened by 3 bases and J by 0 bases, with 8 bases between the two germline ends. The CDR3 DNA follows: TGTGCCAGCAGCTTCAAGCCTGTGAACACTGAAGCTTTCTTT. Translated: CASSFKPVNTEAFF.

This rearrangement joins TRBV5-1 to TRBJ1-3; the match to TRBD1 covers 8 bases. The CDR3 covers 18 residues. With V trimmed by 0 bases and J by 4 bases, 12 bases remained unmatched. Germline-derived CDR1 and CDR2 are SGHRS and YFSETQ. This CDR3 is CASSLALGQGALGNTIYF. In DNA form, the CDR3 reads TGCGCCAGCAGCTTGGCCCTTGGCCAGGGGGCATTGGGAAACACCATATATTTT.

The chain joins TRBV11-2 to TRBJ1-3; perhaps TRBD1 as D (5 bases). Germline CDR1 reads SGHAT; CDR2 reads FQNNGV. The V end was cut by 3 bases, the J end by 4 bases, with 16 bases between. The CDR3 contains 16 residues. The CDR3 spells CASSLAHGTSGNTIYF. CDR3 nucleotide sequence: TGTGCCAGCAGCTTGGCCCATGGGACGAGCGGAAACACCATATATTTT. Filled out from reference TRBV11-2 and TRBJ1-3, the complete variable domain reads EAGVAQSPRYKIIEKRQSVAFWCNPISGHATLYWYQQILGQGPKLLIQFQNNGVVDDSQLPKDRFSAERLKGVDSTLKIQPAKLEDSAVYLCASSLAHGTSGNTIYFGEGSWLTVV.

The chain joins TRBV28 to TRBJ2-3, with 11 bases fitting TRBD1. The CDR3 sequence is 13 residues long. V was clipped by 2 bases and J by 15 bases; unmatched bases: 7. Germline V gene sequence: CDR1 MDHEN, CDR2 SYDVKM. The CDR3 nucleotides are TGTGCCAGCAGTTTACACGGACAGGGGGCTTGCTATTTT. It translates to CASSLHGQGACYF.